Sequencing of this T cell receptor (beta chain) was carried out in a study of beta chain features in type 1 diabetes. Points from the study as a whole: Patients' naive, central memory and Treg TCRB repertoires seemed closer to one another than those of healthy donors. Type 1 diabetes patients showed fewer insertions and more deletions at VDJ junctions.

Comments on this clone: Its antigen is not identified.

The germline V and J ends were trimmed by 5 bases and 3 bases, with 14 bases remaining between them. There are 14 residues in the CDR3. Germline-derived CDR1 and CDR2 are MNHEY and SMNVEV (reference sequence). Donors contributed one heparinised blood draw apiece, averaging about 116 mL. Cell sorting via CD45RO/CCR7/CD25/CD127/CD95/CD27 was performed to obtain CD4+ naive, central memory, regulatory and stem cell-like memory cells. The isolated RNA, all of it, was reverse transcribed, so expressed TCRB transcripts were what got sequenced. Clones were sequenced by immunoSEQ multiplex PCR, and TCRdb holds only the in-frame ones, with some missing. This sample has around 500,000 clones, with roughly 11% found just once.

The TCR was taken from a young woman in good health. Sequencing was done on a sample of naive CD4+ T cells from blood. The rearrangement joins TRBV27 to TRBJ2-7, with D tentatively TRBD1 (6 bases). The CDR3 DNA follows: TGTGCCAGCAGTCCATTAGGACAGAGCTACGAGCAGTACGTC. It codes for CASSPLGQSYEQYV.